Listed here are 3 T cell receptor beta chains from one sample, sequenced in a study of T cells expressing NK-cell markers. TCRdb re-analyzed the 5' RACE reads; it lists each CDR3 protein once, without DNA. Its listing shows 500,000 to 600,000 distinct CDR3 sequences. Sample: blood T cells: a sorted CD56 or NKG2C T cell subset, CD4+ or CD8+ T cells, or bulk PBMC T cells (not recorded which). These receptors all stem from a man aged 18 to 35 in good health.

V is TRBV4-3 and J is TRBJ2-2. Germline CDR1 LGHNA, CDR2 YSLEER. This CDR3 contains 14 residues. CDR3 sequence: CASSQVFGTGELFF.

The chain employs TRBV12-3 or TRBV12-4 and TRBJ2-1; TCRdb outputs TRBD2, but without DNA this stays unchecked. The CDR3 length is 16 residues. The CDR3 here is CASSFTSGRFDNEQFF.

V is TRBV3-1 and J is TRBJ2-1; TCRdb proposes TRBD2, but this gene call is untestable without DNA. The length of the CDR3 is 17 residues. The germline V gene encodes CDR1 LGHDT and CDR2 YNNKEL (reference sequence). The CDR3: CASSFGLAGDTYNEQFF.